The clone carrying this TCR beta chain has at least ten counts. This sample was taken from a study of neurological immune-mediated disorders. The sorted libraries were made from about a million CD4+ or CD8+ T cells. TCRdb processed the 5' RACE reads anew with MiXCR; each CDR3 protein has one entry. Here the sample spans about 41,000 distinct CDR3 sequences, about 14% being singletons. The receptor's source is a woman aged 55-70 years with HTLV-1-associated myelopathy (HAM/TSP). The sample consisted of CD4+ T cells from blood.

CDR3 region: CAISVGGTTNEKLFF. The CDR3 DNA follows: TGTGCCATCAGTGTAGGGGGGACAACTAATGAAAAACTGTTTTTT. The genes are TRBV10-3 and TRBJ1-4, with D possibly being TRBD1 (6 bases). V was trimmed by 4 bases and J by 0 bases, leaving 9 bases between them. CDR3 size: 15 residues. CDR1 and CDR2 from the germline V gene are ENHRY and SYGVKD.